This entry is about one TCR beta chain. The target antigen is unknown. This may stem from a read error, because a much larger clone lies one nucleotide away. At collection, donors were nominally healthy, but unrecorded immune exposures were probable. Trimming left V 9 bases short and J 0 bases short, with 6 bases between. The CDR3 spans 13 residues. Germline V gene data show CDR1 as MNHNS and CDR2 as SASEGT. PCR was performed using 60 Vbeta and 13 Jbeta primers. Measured with immunoSEQ multiplex PCR; TCRdb has only the in-frame clones, and not every one. Among roughly 200,000 clones listed, 77% were seen once. This sample was included in a study of cytomegalovirus exposure and HLA in healthy donors. Study details: Among over 350 genotyped donors, around 80% fell in the Caucasian-associated ancestry cluster. Regarding the study as a whole: Published work reported that the classifier diagnosed cytomegalovirus status with high specificity and sensitivity. By HLA locus, TCR association rates varied in a later analysis, with DRB1 showing the most and HLA-C the fewest.

V usage is TRBV6-1 and J usage is TRBJ2-6, with unresolved D. The TCR comes from a woman aged 55-70 years in good health and CMV-seropositive. The sample comprised PBMCs. The CDR3 sequence is CASRSSGANVLTF. CDR3 DNA: TGTGCCAGTCGGAGCTCTGGGGCCAACGTCCTGACTTTC.